Described below is a single T cell receptor (beta chain) sequence and its context. What it binds is unknown. 60 Vbeta and 13 Jbeta primers were used in PCR. Libraries were prepared by immunoSEQ multiplex PCR; TCRdb keeps only in-frame clonotypes and omits some of them. The sample yields some 80,000 clones, roughly 80% seen once. Donors had nominal health at sampling but likely had unrecorded immune exposures. The germline V gene encodes CDR1 SGDLS and CDR2 YYNGEE. V shed 2 bases and J 3 bases; nucleotides not matched to a gene: 2. CDR3 length: 14 residues. This record comes from a study of cytomegalovirus exposure and HLA in healthy donors. Study findings and constraints: Earlier analysis found most TCR beta V segments productive about 87% or about 30% of the time.

This receptor was obtained from a human donor in good health. This sequence joins TRBV9 and TRBJ2-3; 8 bases align to TRBD1. The sample consisted of PBMCs. This CDR3 is CASSVRTGTDTQYF. CDR3 coding DNA: TGTGCCAGCAGCGTCCGGACAGGGACAGATACGCAGTATTTT.